The rows below give T cell receptor beta chains drawn from one sample of a study of blood T cell repertoires in COVID-19. The repertoire was sequenced with immunoSEQ multiplex PCR; TCRdb's copy has only in-frame clones and lacks some. The table has about 95,000 clones, approximately 88% seen once. Sequenced material: peripheral blood. These receptors all come from a woman aged 65 to 85 with acute or convalescent COVID-19. Each CDR3 is given with its conserved first and last residue. Each record gives: D gene, clone size, J gene, V gene, CDR3 protein, CDR3 DNA. The D gene is left open where the match is weak. A row's size may be missing; if present it is once, few, many or a size class.

d_call: .
clone_size: .
j_call: TRBJ2-3
v_call: TRBV14
cdr3_aa: CASSQVGGFGTDTQYF
cdr3_nt: TGTGCCAGCAGCCAAGTGGGCGGGTTCGGTACAGATACGCAGTATTTT

d_call: TRBD1
clone_size: once
j_call: TRBJ2-6
v_call: TRBV6-5
cdr3_aa: CASSSGQAKGVLTF
cdr3_nt: TGTGCCAGCAGTTCGGGACAGGCGAAAGGGGTCCTGACTTTC

d_call: .
clone_size: .
j_call: TRBJ2-5
v_call: TRBV7-9
cdr3_aa: CASSPGGPQTQYF
cdr3_nt: TGTGCCAGCAGCCCCGGGGGGCCGCAGACCCAGTACTTC

d_call: .
clone_size: .
j_call: TRBJ2-7
v_call: TRBV3-1/TRBV3-2
cdr3_aa: CASSQATRVSTYEQYF
cdr3_nt: TGTGCCAGCAGCCAGGCGACCAGGGTATCTACCTACGAGCAGTACTTC

d_call: .
clone_size: .
j_call: TRBJ2-5
v_call: TRBV5-4
cdr3_aa: CASSRGRGAPQETQYF
cdr3_nt: TGTGCCAGCAGCCGCGGCAGGGGGGCCCCCCAAGAGACCCAGTACTTC

d_call: TRBD2
clone_size: .
j_call: TRBJ2-1
v_call: TRBV15
cdr3_aa: CATSRDPPSGSVQFF
cdr3_nt: TGTGCCACCAGCAGAGATCCCCCTAGCGGGAGTGTGCAGTTCTTC

d_call: TRBD1
clone_size: .
j_call: TRBJ1-2
v_call: TRBV7-2
cdr3_aa: CASSLVDRGSYGYTF
cdr3_nt: TGTGCCAGCAGCTTAGTTGACAGGGGGTCCTATGGCTACACCTTC

d_call: .
clone_size: .
j_call: TRBJ2-1
v_call: TRBV7-9
cdr3_aa: CASSLEAGYNEQFF
cdr3_nt: TGTGCCAGCAGCTTAGAGGCGGGGTACAATGAGCAGTTCTTC

d_call: .
clone_size: .
j_call: TRBJ1-2
v_call: TRBV5-4
cdr3_aa: CASSKIGDTYGYTF
cdr3_nt: TGTGCCAGCAGCAAGATTGGGGACACCTATGGCTACACCTTC

d_call: .
clone_size: .
j_call: TRBJ2-1
v_call: TRBV18
cdr3_aa: CASAVRAYNEQFF
cdr3_nt: TGTGCCAGCGCGGTCAGGGCCTACAATGAGCAGTTCTTC

d_call: .
clone_size: .
j_call: TRBJ1-6
v_call: TRBV2
cdr3_aa: CASSEAFTNRNNSPLHF
cdr3_nt: TGTGCCAGCAGTGAAGCGTTCACGAACAGGAATAATTCACCCCTCCACTTT

d_call: .
clone_size: .
j_call: TRBJ1-6
v_call: TRBV11-2
cdr3_aa: CASSLEGALGSPLHF
cdr3_nt: TGTGCCAGCAGCTTAGAAGGAGCACTAGGATCACCCCTCCACTTT

d_call: .
clone_size: once
j_call: TRBJ1-1
v_call: TRBV9
cdr3_aa: CASSVDSGGGTEAFF
cdr3_nt: TGTGCCAGCAGCGTAGATTCGGGGGGGGGCACTGAAGCTTTCTTT

d_call: TRBD2
clone_size: .
j_call: TRBJ2-5
v_call: TRBV20-1
cdr3_aa: CSASPSGGETQYF
cdr3_nt: TGCAGTGCTAGTCCTTCCGGGGGGGAGACCCAGTACTTC

d_call: TRBD1
clone_size: .
j_call: TRBJ2-5
v_call: TRBV5-1
cdr3_aa: CASSLGQGVRETQYF
cdr3_nt: TGCGCCAGCAGCTTGGGACAGGGGGTCCGAGAGACCCAGTACTTC

d_call: .
clone_size: .
j_call: TRBJ1-2
v_call: TRBV24-1
cdr3_aa: CATSDTDNYGYTF
cdr3_nt: TGTGCCACCAGTGATACAGATAACTATGGCTACACCTTC

d_call: .
clone_size: .
j_call: TRBJ2-5
v_call: TRBV24-1
cdr3_aa: CATSEAGAGGMTQYF
cdr3_nt: TGTGCCACCAGTGAGGCCGGCGCTGGCGGGATGACCCAGTACTTC

d_call: TRBD2
clone_size: .
j_call: TRBJ2-3
v_call: TRBV3-1/TRBV3-2
cdr3_aa: CASSQDTSGGAADTQYF
cdr3_nt: TGTGCCAGCAGCCAAGATACTAGCGGGGGGGCAGCAGATACGCAGTATTTT

d_call: TRBD2
clone_size: .
j_call: TRBJ2-6
v_call: TRBV19
cdr3_aa: CASSNPGRGAGANVLTF
cdr3_nt: TGTGCCAGTAGTAACCCGGGACGGGGGGCTGGGGCCAACGTCCTGACTTTC

d_call: TRBD1
clone_size: .
j_call: TRBJ1-4
v_call: TRBV19
cdr3_aa: CASSFRTGQEKLFF
cdr3_nt: TGTGCCAGTAGTTTCCGGACAGGGCAGGAAAAACTGTTTTTT

d_call: TRBD2
clone_size: .
j_call: TRBJ2-1
v_call: TRBV25-1
cdr3_aa: CASSEKRGALDEQFF
cdr3_nt: TGTGCCAGCAGTGAGAAGCGGGGGGCCCTTGATGAGCAGTTCTTC

d_call: TRBD2
clone_size: .
j_call: TRBJ2-1
v_call: TRBV2
cdr3_aa: CASQQHGTSAYNEQFF
cdr3_nt: TGTGCCAGCCAGCAACACGGGACTAGCGCGTACAATGAGCAGTTCTTC

d_call: .
clone_size: .
j_call: TRBJ1-1
v_call: TRBV20-1
cdr3_aa: CSASNPEIAEAFF
cdr3_nt: TGCAGTGCTAGTAATCCGGAGATTGCTGAAGCTTTCTTT

d_call: .
clone_size: .
j_call: TRBJ1-2
v_call: TRBV5-1
cdr3_aa: CASSLEADTGYTF
cdr3_nt: TGCGCCAGCAGCTTGGAGGCGGACACGGGCTACACCTTC

d_call: .
clone_size: once
j_call: TRBJ1-2
v_call: TRBV29-1
cdr3_aa: CSVAQGSGYTF
cdr3_nt: TGCAGCGTTGCACAGGGATCTGGCTACACCTTC

d_call: .
clone_size: .
j_call: TRBJ2-6
v_call: TRBV18
cdr3_aa: CASSKDSNSGANVLTF
cdr3_nt: TGTGCCAGCTCAAAGGACAGTAACTCCGGGGCCAACGTCCTGACTTTC

d_call: .
clone_size: .
j_call: TRBJ2-7
v_call: TRBV19
cdr3_aa: CASSIRGGYEQYF
cdr3_nt: TGTGCCAGTAGTATAAGGGGGGGATACGAGCAGTACTTC

d_call: TRBD1
clone_size: .
j_call: TRBJ1-3
v_call: TRBV7-6
cdr3_aa: CASSLVGGPTGGMDTIYF
cdr3_nt: TGTGCCAGCAGCTTAGTTGGGGGCCCCACAGGGGGCATGGACACCATATATTTT

d_call: TRBD1
clone_size: once
j_call: TRBJ2-2
v_call: TRBV6-5
cdr3_aa: CASRGTGKGELFF
cdr3_nt: TGTGCCAGCAGGGGGACAGGGAAGGGGGAGCTGTTTTTT

d_call: TRBD1
clone_size: .
j_call: TRBJ2-6
v_call: TRBV5-1
cdr3_aa: CASSGRDRSGANVLTF
cdr3_nt: TGCGCCAGCAGCGGCCGGGACAGGTCTGGGGCCAACGTCCTGACTTTC

d_call: .
clone_size: .
j_call: TRBJ2-1
v_call: TRBV3-1/TRBV3-2
cdr3_aa: CASSVDVLGYEQFF
cdr3_nt: TGTGCCAGCAGCGTAGACGTCTTGGGCTATGAGCAGTTCTTC

d_call: .
clone_size: .
j_call: TRBJ1-3
v_call: TRBV30
cdr3_aa: CAWSVPRQSFGNTIYF
cdr3_nt: TGTGCCTGGAGTGTACCTCGACAGTCCTTCGGAAACACCATATATTTT

d_call: TRBD2
clone_size: once
j_call: TRBJ2-2
v_call: TRBV11-2
cdr3_aa: CASERGTSVTGELFF
cdr3_nt: TGTGCCAGCGAGAGGGGGACTAGCGTAACCGGGGAGCTGTTTTTT

d_call: TRBD1
clone_size: .
j_call: TRBJ2-2
v_call: TRBV11-2
cdr3_aa: CASSFPGQGANGELFF
cdr3_nt: TGTGCCAGCAGCTTTCCGGGACAGGGGGCGAACGGGGAGCTGTTTTTT

d_call: .
clone_size: .
j_call: TRBJ2-4
v_call: TRBV11-2
cdr3_aa: CASSSTMNIQYF
cdr3_nt: TGTGCCAGCAGCTCGACAATGAACATTCAGTACTTC

d_call: TRBD1
clone_size: .
j_call: TRBJ1-1
v_call: TRBV29-1
cdr3_aa: CSAGQGMNTEAFF
cdr3_nt: TGCAGCGCGGGACAGGGGATGAACACTGAAGCTTTCTTT

d_call: .
clone_size: .
j_call: TRBJ2-2
v_call: TRBV7-9
cdr3_aa: CASIWGQGAGELFF
cdr3_nt: TGTGCCAGCATCTGGGGTCAAGGGGCCGGGGAGCTGTTTTTT